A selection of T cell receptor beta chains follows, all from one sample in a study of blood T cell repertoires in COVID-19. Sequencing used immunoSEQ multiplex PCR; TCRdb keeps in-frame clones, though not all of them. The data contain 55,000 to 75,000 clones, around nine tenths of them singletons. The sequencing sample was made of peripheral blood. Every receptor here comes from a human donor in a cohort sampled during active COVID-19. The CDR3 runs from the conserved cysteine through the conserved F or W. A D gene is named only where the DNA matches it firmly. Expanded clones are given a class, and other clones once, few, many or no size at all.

cdr3_aa: CASSPREGQGYEQYF
cdr3_nt: TGTGCCAGCAGCCCCCGGGAGGGACAGGGGTACGAGCAGTACTTC
j_call: TRBJ2-7
v_call: TRBV9
clone_size: .
d_call: TRBD1

cdr3_aa: CASSSQTGFDTF
cdr3_nt: TGTGCCAGCAGCTCACAAACAGGGTTCGACACCTTC
j_call: TRBJ1-2
v_call: TRBV11-2
clone_size: .
d_call: .

cdr3_aa: CASSPLGGASNQPQHF
cdr3_nt: TGTGCCAGCTCACCCTTGGGAGGAGCCAGCAATCAGCCCCAGCATTTT
j_call: TRBJ1-5
v_call: TRBV18
clone_size: .
d_call: .

cdr3_aa: CASSLAVGRPSGANVLTF
cdr3_nt: TGTGCCAGCAGCTTGGCCGTAGGGAGACCCTCTGGGGCCAACGTCCTGACTTTC
j_call: TRBJ2-6
v_call: TRBV5-6
clone_size: .
d_call: .

cdr3_aa: CASEGGVTEAFF
cdr3_nt: TGTGCCAGTGAAGGGGGTGTAACTGAAGCTTTCTTT
j_call: TRBJ1-1
v_call: TRBV2
clone_size: .
d_call: .

cdr3_aa: CASSLDNRGSDGYTF
cdr3_nt: TGTGCCAGCAGCTTAGATAACAGGGGGTCCGATGGCTACACCTTC
j_call: TRBJ1-2
v_call: TRBV13
clone_size: .
d_call: TRBD1

cdr3_aa: CASSFGGAVFIYEQYF
cdr3_nt: TGTGCCAGCAGCTTCGGGGGGGCGGTCTTTATCTACGAGCAGTACTTC
j_call: TRBJ2-7
v_call: TRBV28
clone_size: .
d_call: TRBD2

cdr3_aa: CSVEVGGFGGYTF
cdr3_nt: TGCAGCGTTGAAGTAGGGGGCTTTGGGGGCTACACCTTC
j_call: TRBJ1-2
v_call: TRBV29-1
clone_size: .
d_call: TRBD1

cdr3_aa: CASSATGSRGSYNSPLHF
cdr3_nt: TGTGCCAGCAGCGCCACGGGGTCCAGGGGCTCCTATAATTCACCCCTCCACTTT
j_call: TRBJ1-6
v_call: TRBV5-4
clone_size: .
d_call: .

cdr3_aa: CASREAPGKLFF
cdr3_nt: TGTGCCAGCAGAGAAGCCCCGGGTAAACTGTTTTTT
j_call: TRBJ1-4
v_call: TRBV28
clone_size: once
d_call: .

cdr3_aa: CASSLALTGSGANVLTF
cdr3_nt: TGTGCCAGCAGCTTAGCACTTACAGGGTCTGGGGCCAACGTCCTGACTTTC
j_call: TRBJ2-6
v_call: TRBV7-2
clone_size: .
d_call: .

cdr3_aa: CASSLGNRDRGSGYTF
cdr3_nt: TGCGCCAGCAGCTTGGGGAACCGGGACAGGGGCTCTGGCTACACCTTC
j_call: TRBJ1-2
v_call: TRBV5-1
clone_size: .
d_call: TRBD1

cdr3_aa: CATGGALGETQYF
cdr3_nt: TGTGCCACCGGGGGGGCTTTGGGAGAGACCCAGTACTTC
j_call: TRBJ2-5
v_call: TRBV24-1
clone_size: .
d_call: .

cdr3_aa: CASSQSPGQGTEAFF
cdr3_nt: TGTGCCAGCAGCCAGAGTCCGGGACAGGGCACTGAAGCTTTCTTT
j_call: TRBJ1-1
v_call: TRBV2
clone_size: .
d_call: TRBD1

cdr3_aa: CASSSRGGGSTEAFF
cdr3_nt: TGTGCCAGCAGCTCTCGGGGGGGCGGAAGCACTGAAGCTTTCTTT
j_call: TRBJ1-1
v_call: TRBV7-2
clone_size: .
d_call: .